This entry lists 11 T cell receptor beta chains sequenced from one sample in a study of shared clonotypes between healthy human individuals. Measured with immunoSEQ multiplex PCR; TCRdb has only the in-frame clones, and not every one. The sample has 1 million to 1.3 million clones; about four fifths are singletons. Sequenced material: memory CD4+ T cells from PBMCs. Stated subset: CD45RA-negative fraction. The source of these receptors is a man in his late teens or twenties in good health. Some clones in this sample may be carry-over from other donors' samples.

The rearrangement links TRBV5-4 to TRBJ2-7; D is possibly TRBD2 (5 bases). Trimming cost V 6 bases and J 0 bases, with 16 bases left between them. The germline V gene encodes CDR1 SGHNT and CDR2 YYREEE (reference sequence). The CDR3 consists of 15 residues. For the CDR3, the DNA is TGTGCCAGCACCCCGGGGTACCCCAACTCCTACGAGCAGTACTTC. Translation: CASTPGYPNSYEQYF.

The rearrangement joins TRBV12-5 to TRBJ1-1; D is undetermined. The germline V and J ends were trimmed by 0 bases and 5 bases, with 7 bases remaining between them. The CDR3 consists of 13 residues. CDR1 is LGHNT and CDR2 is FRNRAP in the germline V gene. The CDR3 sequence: CASGLVAGTEAFF. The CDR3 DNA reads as TGTGCTAGTGGTTTGGTAGCGGGGACTGAAGCTTTCTTT.

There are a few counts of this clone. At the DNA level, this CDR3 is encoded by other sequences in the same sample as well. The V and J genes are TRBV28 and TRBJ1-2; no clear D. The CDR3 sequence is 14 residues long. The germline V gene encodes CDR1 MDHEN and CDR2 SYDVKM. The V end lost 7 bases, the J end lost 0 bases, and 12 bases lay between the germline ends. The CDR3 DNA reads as TGTGCCAGCACTTCCCTAGGGCCTAACTATGGCTACACCTTC. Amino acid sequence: CASTSLGPNYGYTF.

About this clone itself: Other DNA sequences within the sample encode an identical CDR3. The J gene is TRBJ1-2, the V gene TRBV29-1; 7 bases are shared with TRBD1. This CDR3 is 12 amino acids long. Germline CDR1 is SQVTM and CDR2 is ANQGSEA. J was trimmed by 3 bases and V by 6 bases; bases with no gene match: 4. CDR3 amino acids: CSVNRGDYGYTF. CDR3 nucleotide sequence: TGCAGCGTGAACAGGGGAGACTATGGCTACACCTTC.

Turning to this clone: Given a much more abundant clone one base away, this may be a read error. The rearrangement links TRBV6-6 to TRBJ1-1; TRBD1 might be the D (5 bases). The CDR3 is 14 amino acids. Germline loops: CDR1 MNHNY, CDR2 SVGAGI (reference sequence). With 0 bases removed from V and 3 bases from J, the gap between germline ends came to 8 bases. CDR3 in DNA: TGTGCCAGCAGTTACTCGATGGGGGACACTGAAGCTTTCTTT. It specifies CASSYSMGDTEAFF.

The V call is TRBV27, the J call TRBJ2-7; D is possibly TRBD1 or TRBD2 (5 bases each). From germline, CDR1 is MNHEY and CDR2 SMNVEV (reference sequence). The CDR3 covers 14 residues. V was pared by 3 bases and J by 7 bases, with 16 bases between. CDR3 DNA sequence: TGTGCCAGCAGTTTCGTTGGGGACGCTACGGAGCAGTACTTC. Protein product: CASSFVGDATEQYF.

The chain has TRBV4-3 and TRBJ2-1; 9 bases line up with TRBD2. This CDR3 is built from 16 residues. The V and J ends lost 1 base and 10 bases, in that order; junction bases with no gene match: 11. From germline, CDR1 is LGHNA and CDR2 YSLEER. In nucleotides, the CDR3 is TGCGCCAGCAGCCAAGTGCGGGCTAGCGGGACCGAAGAGCAGTTCTTC. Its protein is CASSQVRASGTEEQFF.

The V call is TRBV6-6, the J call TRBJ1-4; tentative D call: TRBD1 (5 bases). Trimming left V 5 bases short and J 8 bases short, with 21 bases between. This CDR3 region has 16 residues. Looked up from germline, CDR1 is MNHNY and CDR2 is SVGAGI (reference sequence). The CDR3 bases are TGTGCCAGCAGTACGAGTACGGGACCAAAAGGCGAAAAACTGTTTTTT. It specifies CASSTSTGPKGEKLFF.

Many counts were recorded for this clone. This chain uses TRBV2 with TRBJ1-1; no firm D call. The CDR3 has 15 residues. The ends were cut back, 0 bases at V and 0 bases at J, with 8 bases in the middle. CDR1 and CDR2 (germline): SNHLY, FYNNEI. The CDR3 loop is CASSEALQLNTEAFF. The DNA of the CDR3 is TGTGCCAGCAGTGAAGCGCTTCAGTTGAACACTGAAGCTTTCTTT.

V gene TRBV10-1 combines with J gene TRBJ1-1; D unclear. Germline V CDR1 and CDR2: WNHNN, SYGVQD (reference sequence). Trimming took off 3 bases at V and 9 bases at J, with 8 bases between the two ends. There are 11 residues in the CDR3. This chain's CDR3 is CASSDNLQAFF. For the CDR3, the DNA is TGCGCCAGCAGTGATAACTTACAAGCTTTCTTT.

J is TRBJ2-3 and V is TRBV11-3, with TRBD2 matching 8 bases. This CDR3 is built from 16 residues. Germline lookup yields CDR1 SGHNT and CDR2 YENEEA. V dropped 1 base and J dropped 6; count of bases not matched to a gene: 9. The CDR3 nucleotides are TGTGCCAGCAGCTTAGGAACGGGAGGGCCGTGGGATACGCAGTATTTT. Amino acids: CASSLGTGGPWDTQYF. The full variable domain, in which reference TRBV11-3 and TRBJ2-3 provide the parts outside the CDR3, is EAGVVQSPRYKIIEKKQPVAFWCNPISGHNTLYWYLQNLGQGPELLIRYENEEAVDDSQLPKDRFSAERLKGVDSTLKIQPAELGDSAVYLCASSLGTGGPWDTQYFGPGTRLTVL.